These T cell receptor beta chains were read from a single sample in a study of PD-1 blockade in classical Hodgkin lymphoma. Profiling relied on immunoSEQ multiplex PCR, and the TCRdb table lists in-frame clones only, not all of them. The sample lists about 26,000 clones, 70% to 90% occurring once. The source was peripheral blood mononuclear cells (PBMCs), collected at baseline. The receptors shown here come from a human donor with classical Hodgkin lymphoma. Both conserved end residues are part of each CDR3. A D gene is named only where the DNA matches it firmly. Some rows mark clone size as missing; the rest say once, few, many or name a class of expanded clone.

v_call	clone_size	j_call	d_call	cdr3_nt	cdr3_aa
TRBV5-1	.	TRBJ1-2	TRBD1	TGCGCCAGCAGCTGGGACAGCCAGGGGGGCTACACCTTC	CASSWDSQGGYTF
TRBV7-8	few	TRBJ1-5	.	TGTGCCAGCAGCTTGGGCGAGGATCAGCCCCAGCATTTT	CASSLGEDQPQHF
TRBV6-5	.	TRBJ1-1	TRBD1	TGTGCCAGCAGTTCCACAGGGGGCTTGACTGAAGCTTTCTTT	CASSSTGGLTEAFF
TRBV6-5	.	TRBJ1-1	.	TGTGCCAGCAGACCCGGGCAAAAGACCACTGAAGCTTTCTTT	CASRPGQKTTEAFF
TRBV6-4	.	TRBJ2-1	.	TGTGCCAGCAAACGAAGGGTACAGATTTACAATGAGCAGTTCTTC	CASKRRVQIYNEQFF
TRBV5-1	.	TRBJ1-5	TRBD1	TGCGCCAGCAGCTTGGGAGGGACAGGGAATCAGCCCCAGCATTTT	CASSLGGTGNQPQHF
TRBV5-1	.	TRBJ2-3	TRBD2	TGCGCCAGCAGCCCCCTAGCGGGTATGTTGACAGATACGCAGTATTTT	CASSPLAGMLTDTQYF
TRBV5-1	once	TRBJ2-1	.	TGCGCCAGCAGCTTGGCCGGGGACACTTACAATGAGCAGTTCTTC	CASSLAGDTYNEQFF
TRBV5-1	.	TRBJ1-4	TRBD1	TGCGCCAGCAGCTTGGCAGGGGGAAATGAAAAACTGTTTTTT	CASSLAGGNEKLFF
TRBV7-2	.	TRBJ2-7	TRBD2	TGTGCCAGCAGCGGTGGGGCAGGGAGGGCGAGTGAGCAGTACTTC	CASSGGAGRASEQYF
TRBV19	once	TRBJ2-5	TRBD1	TGTGCCAGTAGTACCGGGACAGGGGTCGTGACCCAGTACTTC	CASSTGTGVVTQYF
TRBV6-5	.	TRBJ2-1	TRBD2	TGTGCCAGCAGAACTAGCGGGGGGGATCATGAGCAGTTCTTC	CASRTSGGDHEQFF
TRBV5-1	.	TRBJ1-1	.	TGCGCCAGCAGCTTGGCAGGGCACACTGAAGCTTTCTTT	CASSLAGHTEAFF
TRBV6-1	.	TRBJ1-5	.	TGTGCCAGCAGTGAAATAGGATCCATAGGACAAGGGTCATACTATAGCAATCAGCCCCAGCATTTT	CASSEIGSIGQGSYYSNQPQHF
TRBV21-1	.	TRBJ2-1	.	TGTGCCAGCAGCCAATCTCCTGCGGGGGCGTCCTACAATGAGCAGTTCTTC	CASSQSPAGASYNEQFF
TRBV5-1	.	TRBJ2-1	.	TGCGCCAGCAGCATGACTGGGGGCTCCTACAATGAGCAGTTCTTC	CASSMTGGSYNEQFF
TRBV27	.	TRBJ2-1	.	TGTGCCAGCAGTCTAAGCTCCTACAATGAGCAGTTCTTC	CASSLSSYNEQFF
TRBV9	.	TRBJ1-4	.	TGTGCCAGCAGCCCCCAGGACAGTAATGAAAAACTGTTTTTT	CASSPQDSNEKLFF
TRBV7-8	.	TRBJ2-7	TRBD1	TGTGCCAGCAGCTTGGACAGGGGATACGAGCAGTACTTC	CASSLDRGYEQYF
TRBV5-1	.	TRBJ1-2	TRBD1	TGCGCCAGCAGCTTGGAGGGACAGACTTACTATGGCTACACCTTC	CASSLEGQTYYGYTF